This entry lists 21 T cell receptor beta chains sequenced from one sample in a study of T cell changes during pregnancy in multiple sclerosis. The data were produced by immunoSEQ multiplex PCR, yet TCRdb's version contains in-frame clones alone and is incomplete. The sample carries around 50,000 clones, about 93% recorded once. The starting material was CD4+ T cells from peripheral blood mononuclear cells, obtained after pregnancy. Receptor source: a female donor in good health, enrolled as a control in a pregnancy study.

Here the CDR3 reads CASSLGLVLRETQYF. The CDR3 DNA sequence: TGTGCCAGCAGCTTAGGACTAGTTCTTCGAGAGACCCAGTACTTC. This chain joins TRBV7-9 and TRBJ2-5, with D possibly matching TRBD2 (6 bases). V lost 1 base and J 4 bases, leaving 13 bases between the germline ends. Germline-derived CDR1 and CDR2 are SEHNR and FQNEAQ (reference sequence). The CDR3 consists of 15 residues.

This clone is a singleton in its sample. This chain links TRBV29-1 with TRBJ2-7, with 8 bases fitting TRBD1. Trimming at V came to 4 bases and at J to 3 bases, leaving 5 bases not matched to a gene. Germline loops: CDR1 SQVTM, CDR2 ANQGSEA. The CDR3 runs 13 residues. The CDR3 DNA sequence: TGCAGCGTTGTTTTGACAGGGGTCTACGAGCAGTACTTC. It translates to CSVVLTGVYEQYF.

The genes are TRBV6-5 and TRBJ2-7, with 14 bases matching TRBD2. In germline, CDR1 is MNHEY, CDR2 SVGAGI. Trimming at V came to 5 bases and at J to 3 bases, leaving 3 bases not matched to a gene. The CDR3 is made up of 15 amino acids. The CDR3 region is CASSRGLAGVYEQYF. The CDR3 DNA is TGTGCCAGCAGTAGGGGACTAGCGGGAGTCTACGAGCAGTACTTC.

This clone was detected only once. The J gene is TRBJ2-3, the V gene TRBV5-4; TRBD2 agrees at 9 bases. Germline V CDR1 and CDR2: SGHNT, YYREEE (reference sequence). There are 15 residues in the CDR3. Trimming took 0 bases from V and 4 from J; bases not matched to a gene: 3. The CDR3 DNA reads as TGTGCCAGCAGCTTGGCAGGGACTAGCCCAGATACGCAGTATTTT. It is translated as CASSLAGTSPDTQYF.

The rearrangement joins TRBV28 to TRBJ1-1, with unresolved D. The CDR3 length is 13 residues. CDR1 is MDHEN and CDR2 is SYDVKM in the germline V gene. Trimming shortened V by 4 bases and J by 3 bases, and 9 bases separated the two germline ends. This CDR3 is CASSSEVDTEAFF. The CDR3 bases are TGTGCCAGCAGTTCCGAGGTGGACACTGAAGCTTTCTTT.

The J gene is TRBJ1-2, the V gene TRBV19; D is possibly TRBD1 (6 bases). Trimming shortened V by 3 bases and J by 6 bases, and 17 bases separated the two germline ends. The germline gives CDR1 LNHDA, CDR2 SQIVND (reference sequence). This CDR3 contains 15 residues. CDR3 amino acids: CASSMNREGSHGYTF. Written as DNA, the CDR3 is TGTGCCAGTAGTATGAACAGGGAGGGTAGTCATGGCTACACCTTC.

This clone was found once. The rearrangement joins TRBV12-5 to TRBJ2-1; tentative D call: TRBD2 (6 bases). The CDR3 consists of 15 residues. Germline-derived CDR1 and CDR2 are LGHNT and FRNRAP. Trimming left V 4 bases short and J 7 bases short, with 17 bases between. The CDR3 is CASGYTPGLLNEQFF. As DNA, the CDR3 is TGTGCTAGTGGTTACACCCCGGGACTCCTTAATGAGCAGTTCTTC.

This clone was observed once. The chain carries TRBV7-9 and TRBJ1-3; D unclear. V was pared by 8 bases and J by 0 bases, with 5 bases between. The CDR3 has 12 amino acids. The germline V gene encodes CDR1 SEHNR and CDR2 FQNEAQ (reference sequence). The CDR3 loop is CASGSSGNTIYF. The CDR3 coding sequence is TGTGCCAGCGGCAGCTCTGGAAACACCATATATTTT.

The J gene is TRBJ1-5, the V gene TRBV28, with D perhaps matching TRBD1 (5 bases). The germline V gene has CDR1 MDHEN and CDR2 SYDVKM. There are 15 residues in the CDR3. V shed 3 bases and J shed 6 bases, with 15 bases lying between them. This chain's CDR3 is CASSLASAGRQPQHF. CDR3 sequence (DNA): TGTGCCAGCAGTTTGGCGTCAGCGGGGCGTCAGCCCCAGCATTTT.

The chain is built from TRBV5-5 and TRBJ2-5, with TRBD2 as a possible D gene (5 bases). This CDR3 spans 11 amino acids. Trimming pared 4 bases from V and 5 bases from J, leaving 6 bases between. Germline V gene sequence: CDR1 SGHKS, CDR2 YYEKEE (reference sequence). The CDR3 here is CASSGGETQYF. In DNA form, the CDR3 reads TGTGCCAGCAGCGGCGGGGAGACCCAGTACTTC.

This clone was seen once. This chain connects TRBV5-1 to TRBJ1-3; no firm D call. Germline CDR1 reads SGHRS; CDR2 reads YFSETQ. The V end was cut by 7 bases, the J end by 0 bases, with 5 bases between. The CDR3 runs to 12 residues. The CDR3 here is CASGSSGNTIYF. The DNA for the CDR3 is TGCGCCAGCGGCAGCTCTGGAAACACCATATATTTT.

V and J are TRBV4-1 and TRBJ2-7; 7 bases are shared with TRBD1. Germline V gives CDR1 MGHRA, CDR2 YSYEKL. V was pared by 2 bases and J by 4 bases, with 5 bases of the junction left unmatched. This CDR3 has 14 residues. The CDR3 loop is CASSQRDREYEQYF. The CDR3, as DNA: TGCGCCAGCAGCCAACGGGACAGAGAATACGAGCAGTACTTC.

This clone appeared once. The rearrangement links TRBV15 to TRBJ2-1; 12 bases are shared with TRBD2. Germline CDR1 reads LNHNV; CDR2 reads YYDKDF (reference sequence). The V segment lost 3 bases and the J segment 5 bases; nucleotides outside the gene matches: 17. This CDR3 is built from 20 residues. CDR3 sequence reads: CATSRRRGTSGRLRDNEQFF. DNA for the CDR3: TGTGCCACCAGCAGGAGGAGGGGCACTAGCGGGAGGCTTAGGGACAATGAGCAGTTCTTC.

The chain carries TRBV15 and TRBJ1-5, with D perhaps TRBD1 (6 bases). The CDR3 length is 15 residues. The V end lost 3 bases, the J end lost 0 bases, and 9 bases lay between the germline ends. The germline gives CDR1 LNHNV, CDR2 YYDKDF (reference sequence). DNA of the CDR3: TGTGCCACCAGCAGCGGACAGTTTAGCAATCAGCCCCAGCATTTT. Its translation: CATSSGQFSNQPQHF.

CDR3 amino acids: CASSLAKVKGRVDNTEAFF. The CDR3 DNA follows: TGTGCCAGCAGCTTAGCGAAAGTCAAGGGCAGGGTGGATAACACTGAAGCTTTCTTT. J is TRBJ1-1 and V is TRBV7-9; a possible D gene is TRBD1 (5 bases). The CDR3 runs to 19 residues. Trimming removed 0 bases at V and 2 bases at J, with 22 bases between. Germline V CDR1 and CDR2: SEHNR, FQNEAQ (reference sequence).

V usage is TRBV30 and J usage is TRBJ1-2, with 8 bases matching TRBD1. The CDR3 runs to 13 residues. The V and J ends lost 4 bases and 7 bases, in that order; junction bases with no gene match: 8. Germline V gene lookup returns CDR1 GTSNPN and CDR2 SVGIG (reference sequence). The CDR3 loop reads CAWTGGFFFGYTF. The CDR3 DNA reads TGTGCCTGGACAGGGGGCTTTTTTTTTGGCTACACCTTC.

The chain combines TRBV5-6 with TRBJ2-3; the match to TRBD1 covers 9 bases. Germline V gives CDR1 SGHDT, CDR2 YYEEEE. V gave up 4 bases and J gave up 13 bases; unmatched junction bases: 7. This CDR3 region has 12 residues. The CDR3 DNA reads TGTGCCAGCAGCAGGGGACAGGGTATTGAGTATTTT. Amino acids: CASSRGQGIEYF.

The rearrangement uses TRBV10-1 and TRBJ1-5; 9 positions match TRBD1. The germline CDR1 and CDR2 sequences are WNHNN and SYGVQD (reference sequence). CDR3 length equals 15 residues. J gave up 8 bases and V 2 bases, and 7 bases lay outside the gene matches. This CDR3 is CASSEGQGTQKPQHF. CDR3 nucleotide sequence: TGCGCCAGCAGTGAGGGACAGGGGACCCAAAAGCCCCAGCATTTT.

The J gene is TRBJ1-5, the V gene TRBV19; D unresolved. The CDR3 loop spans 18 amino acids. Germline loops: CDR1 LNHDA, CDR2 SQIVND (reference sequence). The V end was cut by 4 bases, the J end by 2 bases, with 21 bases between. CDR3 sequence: CASSTGFRALSRNQPQHF. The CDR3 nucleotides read TGTGCCAGTAGTACGGGGTTCCGGGCCCTCTCACGCAATCAGCCCCAGCATTTT.

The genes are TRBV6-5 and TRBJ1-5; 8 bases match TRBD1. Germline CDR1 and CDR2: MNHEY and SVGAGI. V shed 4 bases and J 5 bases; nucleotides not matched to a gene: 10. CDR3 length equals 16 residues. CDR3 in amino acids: CASSSASGGADQPQHF. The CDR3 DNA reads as TGTGCCAGCAGTTCGGCTTCAGGGGGCGCAGATCAGCCCCAGCATTTT.

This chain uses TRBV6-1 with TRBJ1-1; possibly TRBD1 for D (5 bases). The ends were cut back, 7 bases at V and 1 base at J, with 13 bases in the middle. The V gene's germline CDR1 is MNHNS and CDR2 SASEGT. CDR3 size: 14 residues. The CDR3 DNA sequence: TGTGCCAGCACCGTACAGGTGGGGAACACTGAAGCTTTCTTT. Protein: CASTVQVGNTEAFF.